The 2 T cell receptor beta chains below were found in one sample sequenced in a study of CD8 T cells in acute hepatitis C reinfection. Libraries were prepared by immunoSEQ multiplex PCR; TCRdb keeps only in-frame clonotypes and omits some of them. The sample records more than 400 clones, about 51% being singletons. Sample time point: acute HCV infection, within 168 days of estimated infection date. Hepatitis C virus-specific T cells were sequenced directly ex vivo without in vitro expansion. Findings of the study overall: Overrepresentation in the naive pool did not explain the preferential TRBV04 and TRBV06 usage seen in all groups.

The specimen comprised HCV NS3-1073 tetramer-sorted CD8+ T cells from PBMCs, sampled during acute infection. The receptors derive from a man aged 25 to 40 with chronic hepatitis C.

This sequence joins TRBV27 and TRBJ2-7, with TRBD2 matching over 11 bases. CDR3 length equals 17 residues. Germline trimming cut 5 bases from V and 0 bases from J; bases unmatched to any gene: 9. Germline loops: CDR1 MNHEY, CDR2 SMNVEV (reference sequence). The DNA of the CDR3 is TGTGCCAGCAGTCCAACACTAGCGGGGGATCCCTCCTACGAGCAGTACTTC. This encodes CASSPTLAGDPSYEQYF.

Comments on this clone: Germline and junction disagree at one end, which may indicate a read error. V usage is TRBV7-9 and J usage is TRBJ2-7; a weak D match, TRBD1 (6 bases). This CDR3 is built from 14 residues. The V gene's germline CDR1 is SEHNR and CDR2 FQNEAQ (reference sequence). CDR3 bases: TGTGCCGGCAGCTTAGATGGACAGTACTACGAGCAGTACTTC. Amino acids: CAGSLDGQYYEQYF.